This T cell receptor (beta chain) derives from a study of response to subunit inactivated influenza vaccine. Each CDR3 protein gets one entry after TCRdb re-called the RT-PCR reads with MiXCR. This table has some 150,000 distinct CDR3 sequences, less than 15% appearing once. These sequences were also reported in another study, on T cells expressing NK-cell markers. That work contributes: UMIs were included in TCR beta cDNA generated by 5'RACE template switching.

The material was CD8+ T cells sorted from PBMCs, obtained roughly 13 days after vaccination. This TCR derives from a man aged 50 or older who received an inactivated influenza vaccine.

In DNA form, the CDR3 reads TGTGCCAGCACCCCCGGTATGGAGGGGCGTGACACCGGGGAGCTGTTTTTT. It encodes CASTPGMEGRDTGELFF. The chain carries TRBV6-2 or TRBV6-3 and TRBJ2-2; perhaps TRBD2 as D (6 bases). The germline gives CDR1 MNHEY, CDR2 SVGEGT. The CDR3 extends over 17 amino acids. Trimming stripped 7 bases from V and 3 bases from J, with 21 bases between.